The clone carrying this TCR beta chain was counted only a few times. This CDR3 comprises 15 residues. The V gene end was trimmed by 5 bases and the J gene end by 1 base; junction bases not matched to a gene: 5. Germline CDR1 reads SGHRS; CDR2 reads YFSETQ. The data were obtained in a study of cytomegalovirus exposure and HLA in healthy donors. The PCR used 60 Vbeta and 13 Jbeta primers. The method was immunoSEQ multiplex PCR; TCRdb's version includes in-frame clones alone and lacks a portion of them. The sample has 130,000 to 150,000 clones, approximately 79% seen once. The chain joins TRBV5-1 to TRBJ2-1; 8 nucleotides match TRBD2. The clonotype comes from a male donor in good health and CMV-seronegative. Material for sequencing was PBMCs. In nucleotides, the CDR3 is TGCGCCAGCAGTGTCAGCGGGGGATCCTACAATGAGCAGTTCTTC. It encodes CASSVSGGSYNEQFF. Full variable domain (rest looked up from reference TRBV5-1 and TRBJ2-1): KAGVTQTPRYLIKTRGQQVTLSCSPISGHRSVSWYQQTPGQGLQFLFEYFSETQRNKGNFPGRFSGRQFSNSRSEMNVSTLELGDSALYLCASSVSGGSYNEQFFGPGTRLTVL.